This T cell receptor beta chain was found in a study of T cells after yellow fever vaccination. Per germline, CDR1 MGHDK and CDR2 SYGVNS. Deletions cut 5 bases from V and 6 bases from J, with 16 bases between. The CDR3 runs to 15 residues. Only a few counts were recorded for this clonotype. Its antigen is unidentified. Study conclusions and caveats: Only a minor proportion of clonotypes was detected across both CD4 and CD8 compartments.

TCRdb recomputed calls from the 5' RACE reads with MiXCR, one row per CDR3 protein. The sample holds just over 250,000 distinct CDR3 sequences, 5.2% seen once. The origin of this receptor is a man aged 18-30 years who received the YFV17D yellow fever vaccine. Here the sequenced sample was CD4+ T cells sorted from PBMCs, taken on the day of the yellow fever booster vaccination. V usage is TRBV25-1 and J usage is TRBJ2-2; weak D call: TRBD1 (7 bases). Here the CDR3 reads CASSRGTADSGELFF. The CDR3 bases are TGTGCCAGCAGTCGCGGGACAGCCGACTCCGGGGAGCTGTTTTTT.